A single count supports the clone carrying this T cell receptor beta chain. What it binds is unknown. Produced via immunoSEQ multiplex PCR; TCRdb's table is partial and in-frame only. Of 150,000 to 200,000 clones in the sample, less than 90% were seen once. The source of the sample is a study of cytomegalovirus exposure and HLA in healthy donors. Overall study results and limits: Specific recognition of CMV antigens was confirmed in vitro for a few chains (all CMV-associated). Many donors carried some public TCRs, although rarity characterized most TCR sequences.

Trimming cost V 4 bases and J 3 bases, with 10 bases left between them. CDR1 is MNHNS and CDR2 is SASEGT in the germline V gene. The CDR3 runs to 15 residues. The receptor's source is a man in his thirties or forties in good health and CMV-seropositive. Sequences were obtained from PBMCs. The V gene is TRBV6-1, the J gene TRBJ2-6; weak D call: TRBD2 (6 bases). Written as DNA, the CDR3 is TGTGCCAGCAGTGTGGAGGGTGGTGGGGCCAACGTCCTGACTTTC. This sequence encodes CASSVEGGGANVLTF.